A single sample is the source of the 3 T cell receptor beta chains below, sequenced in a study of blood T cell repertoires in COVID-19. Measured with immunoSEQ multiplex PCR; TCRdb has only the in-frame clones, and not every one. Of 70,000 to 80,000 clones detected, roughly 83% appear once; the ten largest clones hold 40% to 45%. Sequencing was performed on peripheral blood. The source of these receptors is a man older than 75 with acute or convalescent COVID-19.

This chain joins TRBV6-5 and TRBJ2-7; TRBD2 might be the D (5 bases). V was clipped by 7 bases and J by 4 bases, with 17 bases between them. There are 14 residues in the CDR3. CDR1 MNHEY and CDR2 SVGAGI come from the germline V gene. The CDR3 is CASIPGTSAYEQYF. The CDR3 DNA follows: TGTGCCAGCATACCGGGAACATCCGCGTACGAGCAGTACTTC.

The V and J genes are TRBV7-2 and TRBJ2-5; D possibly corresponds to TRBD1 (5 bases). Germline lookup yields CDR1 SGHTA and CDR2 FQGNSA. The CDR3 has 16 amino acids. The germline V and J ends were trimmed by 3 bases and 4 bases, with 18 bases remaining between them. CDR3 DNA: TGTGCCAGCAGCTTGGAACTGGTTGGGGCCCTAGAGACCCAGTACTTC. It yields the protein CASSLELVGALETQYF. Full variable domain (remainder filled in from reference TRBV7-2 and TRBJ2-5): GAGVSQSPSNKVTEKGKDVELRCDPISGHTALYWYRQSLGQGLEFLIYFQGNSAPDKSGLPSDRFSAERTGGSVSTLTIQRTQQEDSAVYLCASSLELVGALETQYFGPGTRLLVL.

The chain has TRBV5-6 and TRBJ2-5, with D unclear. Germline V gene data show CDR1 as SGHDT and CDR2 as YYEEEE. The CDR3 covers 13 residues. Trimming stripped 3 bases from V and 5 bases from J, with 11 bases between. The CDR3: CASSSRRLETQYF. DNA of the CDR3: TGTGCCAGCAGCTCGAGGCGGTTGGAGACCCAGTACTTC.